Sequencing of this T cell receptor (beta chain) was carried out in a study of shared clonotypes between healthy human individuals. The junction had 4 bases not matched to a gene; V was cut back by 2 bases and J by 4 bases. The CDR3 spans 15 residues. CDR1 and CDR2 (germline): ENHRY, SYGVKD. Profiled with immunoSEQ multiplex PCR; TCRdb holds only in-frame clones, not every one. The sample holds 450,000 to 600,000 clones, roughly 85% seen once. This clone was picked up a small number of times. Sequenced sample: PBMCs. This chain joins TRBV10-3 and TRBJ2-2, with 7 bases aligning to TRBD1. This sequence was found in a woman in her forties in good health. Some clones in this sample may be carry-over from other donors' samples. The chain's CDR3 is CAISEKGAPTGELFF. In nucleotides, the CDR3 is TGTGCCATCAGTGAGAAGGGGGCGCCCACCGGGGAGCTGTTTTTT.